Listed below are T cell receptor beta chains from one sample, sequenced in a study of T cells in Graves' hyperthyroidism and ophthalmopathy. TCRdb reanalysed the multiplex PCR reads using MiXCR and keeps one entry per CDR3 protein. In the table there are around 34,000 distinct CDR3 sequences, around 52% of which are singletons. The sequenced sample consisted of blood. The receptors come from a woman aged 40 to 50 with Graves' ophthalmopathy. Each CDR3 is given with its conserved first and last residue. D genes are given only for firm matches. Some rows mark clone size as missing; the rest say once, few, many or name a class of expanded clone.

>TRBD2|NA|TRBJ2-2|TRBV2
TGTGCCAGCAGAACGACTCCGCCGGGGGGGCTTATCGGGGAGCTGTTTTTT
CASRTTPPGGLIGELFF
>TRBD1|NA|TRBJ2-7|TRBV7-9
TGTGCCAGCAGCCCGGGACAGGGAATCAACGAGCAGTACTTC
CASSPGQGINEQYF
>TRBD1|NA|TRBJ2-3|TRBV12-3/TRBV12-4
TGTGCCAGCAGTTTCAGCCAGGGGGGCACAGATACGCAGTATTTT
CASSFSQGGTDTQYF
>NA|few|TRBJ1-5|TRBV11-3
TGTGCCAGCAGCTTAGGGCCCCAGCATTTT
CASSLGPQHF
>NA|many|TRBJ1-1|TRBV5-8
TGTGCCAGCAGCTTGGAGGGGGGATCGGCTGAAGCTTTCTTT
CASSLEGGSAEAFF
>TRBD2|once|TRBJ2-7|TRBV7-2
TGTGCCAGCAGCCGGGGGAAGCGGGGGGACTACGAGCAGTACTTC
CASSRGKRGDYEQYF
>NA|NA|TRBJ2-6|TRBV19
TGTGCCAGTAGTATACAGGGGCCCGGGGCCAACGTCCTGACTTTC
CASSIQGPGANVLTF
>NA|many|TRBJ1-4|TRBV3-1
TGTGCCAGCAGTGCTGGGGCGACGTCGAAACTGTTTTTT
CASSAGATSKLFF
>NA|many|TRBJ2-5|TRBV7-3
TGTGCCAGCAGCGCACAGGGATCCCAAGAGACCCAGTACTTC
CASSAQGSQETQYF
>NA|NA|TRBJ2-5|TRBV12-3/TRBV12-4
TGTGCCAGCAGCAAGGGGGTCCGGACTGAAGAGACCCAGTACTTC
CASSKGVRTEETQYF
>NA|NA|TRBJ1-4|TRBV7-9
TGTGCCAGCAGCTTTTCAGGAAATGAAAAACTGTTTTTT
CASSFSGNEKLFF
>NA|NA|TRBJ1-2|TRBV15
TGTGCCACCAGCAGAGAGTCGGGGGCGTACGGCTACACCTTC
CATSRESGAYGYTF
>TRBD1|NA|TRBJ1-6|TRBV12-3/TRBV12-4
TGTGCCAGCAGTGACCCGGGACAGGGTTCACCCCTCCACTTT
CASSDPGQGSPLHF
>NA|many|TRBJ1-2|TRBV7-2
TGTGCCAGCAGCCCTAGGGCCGGGGGCGGCAATGGCTACACCTTC
CASSPRAGGGNGYTF
>TRBD1|NA|TRBJ1-1|TRBV6-1
TGTGCCAGCAGTGAAGAGGACAGGGGTGAAGCTTTCTTT
CASSEEDRGEAFF
>TRBD2|once|TRBJ2-1|TRBV24-1
TGTGCCACCAGTGCTAGACTAGCGGAGAATGAGCAGTTCTTC
CATSARLAENEQFF
>NA|NA|TRBJ2-7|TRBV20-1
TGCAGCGCTCGACAGACCAAAAGCGCCTACGAGCAGTACTTC
CSARQTKSAYEQYF
>TRBD1|few|TRBJ1-1|TRBV3-1
TGTGCCAGCGGGACAGGGATCAACACTGGAGCTTTCTTT
CASGTGINTGAFF
>TRBD2|few|TRBJ2-7|TRBV20-1
TGCAGTGCTAGACTAGCGGGATCGTACGAGCAGTACTTC
CSARLAGSYEQYF
>NA|NA|TRBJ2-6|TRBV29-1
TGCAGCGTTGATGCTGGGGCCAACGTCCTGACTTTC
CSVDAGANVLTF
>TRBD1|NA|TRBJ1-5|TRBV6-1
TGTGCCAGCAGATCTGGGACAGGGTTCGGCAATCAGCCCCAGCATTTT
CASRSGTGFGNQPQHF
>NA|once|TRBJ2-5|TRBV20-1
TGCAGTGCTAGAGACACCCAGAACCAAGAGACCCAGTACTTC
CSARDTQNQETQYF
>NA|many|TRBJ1-5|TRBV19
TGTGCCAGTAGTATGGGTTTTGAGCCCCAGCATTTT
CASSMGFEPQHF
>NA|NA|TRBJ1-2|TRBV2
TGTGCCAGCAGTGAGTTGGATGGGGGGGGCACAAACTATGGCTACACCTTC
CASSELDGGGTNYGYTF
>TRBD1|many|TRBJ1-5|TRBV6-1
TGTGCCAGCAGTGAATCATCGGCAGGGGGTAATCAGCCCCAGCATTTT
CASSESSAGGNQPQHF
>NA|many|TRBJ2-4|TRBV6-1
TGTGCCAGCAGTGAAGAAGAGGGGGGGCCAAACATTCAGTACTTC
CASSEEEGGPNIQYF
>TRBD1|medium-sized|TRBJ2-7|TRBV10-3
TGTGCCACCGAGGGACAGGGGACTTACGAGCAGTACTTC
CATEGQGTYEQYF
>TRBD1|NA|TRBJ1-1|TRBV6-5
TGTGCCAGCAGTATGACAGGGGGCACTGAAGCTTTCTTT
CASSMTGGTEAFF
>TRBD1|NA|TRBJ2-7|TRBV7-2
TGTGCCAGCAGCCTTACCGGGACAGGGGTCGGTGACATTTACGAGCAGTACTTC
CASSLTGTGVGDIYEQYF
>NA|once|TRBJ2-1|TRBV19
TGTGCCAGTAGTATTTGGGGGGAGGATGAGCAGTTCTTC
CASSIWGEDEQFF
>TRBD2|NA|TRBJ2-1|TRBV5-1
TGCGCCAGCAGCTTGGGACTAGCGGGAGTTGTTGAGCAGTTCTTC
CASSLGLAGVVEQFF
>TRBD1|NA|TRBJ1-6|TRBV5-6
TGTGCCAGCAGCTCGGACAGGAATAATTCACCCCTCCACTTT
CASSSDRNNSPLHF
>NA|many|TRBJ2-4|TRBV7-2
TGTGCCAGCAGCTTAGCGCAGGGCTTAGGTAACATTCAGTACTTC
CASSLAQGLGNIQYF
>TRBD1|NA|TRBJ1-2|TRBV24-1
TGTGCCACCAGTGAACACACGAACACCGGGACAGGGAAGTCGGATGGCTACACCTTC
CATSEHTNTGTGKSDGYTF
>TRBD2|once|TRBJ2-1|TRBV24-1
TGTGCCACCAGTGCTAGAGATCTAGCGGGACACAATGAGCAGTTCTTC
CATSARDLAGHNEQFF
>NA|many|TRBJ1-5|TRBV3-2
TGTGCCAGCAGGGCGGACAGAGACAATCAGCCCCAGCATTTT
CASRADRDNQPQHF
>NA|many|TRBJ2-5|TRBV19
TGTGCCAGTAGTCCGGGGGGCGCAGGGGAGACCCAGTACTTC
CASSPGGAGETQYF
>NA|many|TRBJ1-1|TRBV6-5
TGTGCCAGCAGGTTGGGGGTTTCCAGGGTTAGGGGAAACACTGAAGCTTTCTTT
CASRLGVSRVRGNTEAFF
>TRBD2|medium-sized|TRBJ2-5|TRBV7-9
TGTGCCAGCAGCCCGGGACTAGCGGGAGAGACCCAGTACTTC
CASSPGLAGETQYF
>NA|NA|TRBJ2-7|TRBV20-1
TGCAGTGCTAGAGAAGGGGAGGCGGCCTACGAGCAGTACTTC
CSAREGEAAYEQYF
>NA|many|TRBJ1-2|TRBV9
TGTGCCAGCAGCGTAGAAAAGGGATACACGAACTATGGCTACACCTTC
CASSVEKGYTNYGYTF
>NA|many|TRBJ2-6|TRBV20-1
TGCAGTGCTAGCTCCGGGAGCGCTGGGGCCAACGTCCTGACTTTC
CSASSGSAGANVLTF
>NA|medium-sized|TRBJ2-3|TRBV7-2
TGTGCCAGCAGCCGCCCCGAGTACGATACGCAGTATTTT
CASSRPEYDTQYF
>TRBD1|NA|TRBJ2-7|TRBV2
TGTGCCAGCAGTGTCGAGGGGGCGGGCGGCTACGAGCAGTACTTC
CASSVEGAGGYEQYF
>TRBD1|NA|TRBJ1-2|TRBV24-1
TGTGCCGCCAGTGATGGGACCCAGGGGGGGGGCTACACCTTC
CAASDGTQGGGYTF
>NA|NA|TRBJ1-2|TRBV19
TGTGCCGGGAGACCAGTGAGCTATGGCTACACCTTC
CAGRPVSYGYTF
>NA|NA|TRBJ2-7|TRBV9
TGTGCCAGCAGCGGGAGCGGTGGCCCGGGGGAGCAGTACTTC
CASSGSGGPGEQYF
>NA|NA|TRBJ1-2|TRBV15
TGTGCCACCAGCAGACCCTTCGGACGTTTTTATGGCTACACCTTC
CATSRPFGRFYGYTF
>TRBD1|NA|TRBJ1-5|TRBV10-3
TGTGCCATCAGTGAAGGAGGACAGGGAAGCAATCAGCCCCAGCATTTT
CAISEGGQGSNQPQHF
>TRBD1|NA|TRBJ2-3|TRBV7-2
TGTGCCAGCAGCCAGGGACAGGGCACAGATACGCAGTATTTT
CASSQGQGTDTQYF
>NA|medium-sized|TRBJ2-1|TRBV19
TGTGCCAGTAGTAGTAGTCAGGGATCCTACAATGAGCAGTTCTTC
CASSSSQGSYNEQFF
>NA|once|TRBJ2-3|TRBV24-1
TGTGCCACCAGGGGGTTCACAGATACGCAGTATTTT
CATRGFTDTQYF
>NA|NA|TRBJ2-5|TRBV7-8
TGTGCCAGCAGCCCACCACCCGGCGAGACCCAGTACTTC
CASSPPPGETQYF
>NA|NA|TRBJ1-1|TRBV19
TGTGCCAGTAGTAAGGTCAGGGACACGGAAGCTTTCTTT
CASSKVRDTEAFF
>TRBD1|many|TRBJ1-2|TRBV6-5
TGTGCCAGCAGTTACTCGCACAGGGGGGACTATGGCTACACCTTC
CASSYSHRGDYGYTF
>NA|many|TRBJ1-6|TRBV6-2/TRBV6-3
TGTGCCAGCACCTTCGGTCAACATGGTTCACCCCTCCACTTT
CASTFGQHGSPLHF